The 16 T cell receptor beta chains below all came from one sample that was sequenced in a study. Some clones are missing from TCRdb's copy, which holds only in-frame ones; the method was immunoSEQ multiplex PCR. This sample yields some 68,000 clones, of which about 94% are seen a single time; 4% to 5% belongs to the top ten. Sequenced material: PBMCs. The origin of the receptors is a man in his forties with rheumatoid arthritis.

The genes are TRBV3-1 (or the pseudogene TRBV3-2) and TRBJ1-5; 10 nucleotides match TRBD1. The CDR3 totals 15 residues. CDR1 and CDR2 (germline): LGHDT, YNNKEL (reference sequence). The trim removed 4 bases at V and 4 bases at J, leaving 4 bases unmatched. The CDR3 DNA reads TGTGCCAGCAGCCCCCGGGACAGGGGAAATCAGCCCCAGCATTTT. It is translated as CASSPRDRGNQPQHF.

This chain connects TRBV6-5 to TRBJ2-1; TRBD1 agrees at 8 bases. V lost 7 bases to trimming and J lost 7 bases; unmatched junction nucleotides: 12. The CDR3 contains 15 residues. Germline CDR1 MNHEY, CDR2 SVGAGI. Here the CDR3 reads CASNPQRQGWNEQFF. CDR3 bases: TGTGCCAGCAACCCCCAGAGACAGGGGTGGAATGAGCAGTTCTTC.

The chain uses TRBV2 and TRBJ2-5; D possibly corresponds to TRBD2 (6 bases). The CDR3 is 13 residues long. V lost 7 bases and J 2 bases, leaving 11 bases between the germline ends. CDR1 and CDR2 from the germline V gene are SNHLY and FYNNEI. CDR3 nucleotide sequence: TGTGCCAGCACGCGGGGAGGTCAAGAGACCCAGTACTTC. As protein: CASTRGGQETQYF.

The rearrangement uses TRBV10-3 and TRBJ2-2; 7 bases map to TRBD2. The V and J ends lost 4 bases and 1 base, in that order; junction bases with no gene match: 6. CDR1 and CDR2 from the germline V gene are ENHRY and SYGVKD. The CDR3 runs to 16 residues. The chain's CDR3 is CAISGFERENTGELFF. DNA of the CDR3: TGTGCCATCAGTGGTTTCGAGCGGGAGAACACCGGGGAGCTGTTTTTT.

The rearrangement links TRBV6-5 to TRBJ1-5, with TRBD1 matching over 7 bases. Per the germline V gene, CDR1 is MNHEY and CDR2 is SVGAGI. V shed 6 bases, J shed 5 bases, and the junction held 7 bases outside the gene matches. The CDR3 length is 14 residues. CDR3 region: CASSPTGTHQPQHF. The CDR3 DNA reads TGTGCCAGCAGCCCGACAGGGACACATCAGCCCCAGCATTTT.

The V call is TRBV14, the J call TRBJ1-3; no clear D. Germline lookup yields CDR1 SGHDN and CDR2 FVKESK. Trimming stripped 2 bases from V and 0 bases from J, with 8 bases between. There are 15 residues in the CDR3. This chain's CDR3 is CASSQRELSGNTIYF. In DNA form, the CDR3 reads TGTGCCAGCAGCCAAAGGGAACTCTCTGGAAACACCATATATTTT.

In this sample, this clone turned up a few times. V gene TRBV4-3 combines with J gene TRBJ1-5; no definite D call. Deletions cut 1 base from V and 9 bases from J, with 13 bases between. This CDR3 has 14 amino acids. Germline CDR1 LGHNA, CDR2 YSLEER. CDR3 residues: CASSQGKSGGPQHF. In DNA, the CDR3 is TGCGCCAGCAGCCAAGGGAAGAGTGGTGGGCCCCAGCATTTT.

The chain uses TRBV12-5 and TRBJ2-5; TRBD1 aligns across 7 bases. This CDR3 has 14 residues. The germline gives CDR1 LGHNT, CDR2 FRNRAP. J gave up 2 bases and V 3 bases, and 3 bases lay outside the gene matches. CDR3 sequence reads: CASGFGTAQETQYF. DNA for the CDR3: TGTGCTAGTGGTTTCGGGACAGCTCAAGAGACCCAGTACTTC. The full variable domain, its missing parts supplied by reference TRBV12-5 and TRBJ2-5, is DARVTQTPRHKVTEMGQEVTMRCQPILGHNTVFWYRQTMMQGLELLAYFRNRAPLDDSGMPKDRFSAEMPDATLATLKIQPSEPRDSAVYFCASGFGTAQETQYFGPGTRLLVL.

This chain connects TRBV25-1 to TRBJ2-5; TRBD2 agrees at 8 bases. The CDR3 length is 17 residues. Germline CDR1 and CDR2: MGHDK and SYGVNS. J lost 1 base, V lost 0 bases, and 7 bases had no gene match. CDR3 bases: TGTGCCAGCAGTGAATATCCCCCGGGACTAGGCCAAGAGACCCAGTACTTC. The encoded protein is CASSEYPPGLGQETQYF. Full variable domain (missing parts from reference TRBV25-1 and TRBJ2-5): EADIYQTPRYLVIGTGKKITLECSQTMGHDKMYWYQQDPGMELHLIHYSYGVNSTEKGDLSSESTVSRIRTEHFPLTLESARPSHTSQYLCASSEYPPGLGQETQYFGPGTRLLVL.

V and J are TRBV23-1 and TRBJ1-6, with D unresolved. TRBV23-1 is marked as an open reading frame, function uncertain. The V end lost 4 bases, the J end lost 6 bases, and 10 bases lay between the germline ends. This CDR3 contains 14 residues. The CDR3 is CASSLSRGNSPLHF. CDR3 DNA: TGCGCCAGCAGTCTCTCCCGGGGTAATTCACCCCTCCACTTT.

The chain uses TRBV10-2 and TRBJ1-5, with 8 bases matching TRBD1. Germline V gene sequence: CDR1 WSHSY, CDR2 SAAADI. V lost 6 bases to trimming and J lost 0 bases; unmatched junction nucleotides: 7. The CDR3 has 16 residues. The CDR3 coding sequence is TGCGCCAGCAGGGCCGACAGGGGCCGTAGCAATCAGCCCCAGCATTTT. Translation gives CASRADRGRSNQPQHF.

This sequence joins TRBV29-1 and TRBJ2-1; tentatively, D is TRBD2 (5 bases). This CDR3 has 11 amino acids. Germline lookup yields CDR1 SQVTM and CDR2 ANQGSEA. The ends were cut back, 4 bases at V and 10 bases at J, with 11 bases in the middle. DNA of the CDR3: TGCAGCGTTGTTGCTAGCCCGGAGCAGTTCTTC. Protein sequence: CSVVASPEQFF.

The chain couples TRBV5-5 to TRBJ2-3, with unresolved D. The CDR3 is made up of 11 amino acids. The V end lost 4 bases, the J end lost 6 bases, and 6 bases lay between the germline ends. Germline loops: CDR1 SGHKS, CDR2 YYEKEE (reference sequence). CDR3 residues: CASSNMDTQYF. CDR3 nucleotide sequence: TGTGCCAGCAGCAACATGGATACGCAGTATTTT.

This clone was seen once. The chain is built from TRBV27 and TRBJ1-4; 9 bases fit TRBD1. The germline V gene encodes CDR1 MNHEY and CDR2 SMNVEV (reference sequence). The CDR3 totals 15 residues. V trimming: 4 bases; J trimming: 8 bases; junction bases outside the gene matches: 8. CDR3 in DNA: TGTGCCAGCAGTTCTGCCGGGACAGGGAACGAAAAACTGTTTTTT. This sequence encodes CASSSAGTGNEKLFF.

The chain links TRBV27 to TRBJ1-2; 8 bases are shared with TRBD1. V shed 3 bases, J shed 2 bases, and the junction held 5 bases outside the gene matches. The CDR3 totals 15 residues. Germline values: CDR1 MNHEY, CDR2 SMNVEV (reference sequence). CDR3 amino acids: CASSFQGAGNYGYTF. The CDR3 DNA sequence: TGTGCCAGCAGTTTTCAGGGGGCGGGGAACTATGGCTACACCTTC.

Of note for this clone: It is unclear where the CDR3 begins or ends on the DNA, so no DNA is shown, and the CDR3 is as TCRdb lists it. This chain links TRBV27 with TRBJ1-1. The CDR3 length is 13 residues, termini included. The germline CDR1 and CDR2 sequences are MNHEY and SMNVEV (reference sequence). CDR3 amino acids: CASSLSLDAEAFF.